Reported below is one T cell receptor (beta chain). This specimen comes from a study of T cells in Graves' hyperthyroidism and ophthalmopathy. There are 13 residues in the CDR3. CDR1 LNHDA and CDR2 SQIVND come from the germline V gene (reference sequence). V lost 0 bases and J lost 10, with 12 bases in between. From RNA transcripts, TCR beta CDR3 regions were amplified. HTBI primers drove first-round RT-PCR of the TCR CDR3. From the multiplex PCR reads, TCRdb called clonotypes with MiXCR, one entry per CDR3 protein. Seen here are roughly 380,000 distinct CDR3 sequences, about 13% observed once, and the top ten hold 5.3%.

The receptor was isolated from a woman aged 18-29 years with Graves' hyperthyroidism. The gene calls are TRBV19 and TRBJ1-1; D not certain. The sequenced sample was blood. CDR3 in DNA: TGTGCCAGTAGTATAGACAGGAACCCACCAGCTTTCTTT. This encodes CASSIDRNPPAFF.